Below, 32 T cell receptor beta chains from the same sample are listed, as sequenced in a study of T cells in placental villitis. Using the immunoSEQ v4 bias-controlled multiplex PCR assay, run blinded to group allocation, TCR-beta CDR3 regions were amplified from genomic DNA. TCRdb carries this immuneACCESS record with in-frame sequences only. Its versions omit some clonotypes, under half of them owing to an unresolved V gene in the studies checked, with the rest unexplained. Counted in this sample were 2,000 to 3,000 clones; around 83% of them appeared once. The ten largest clones add up to roughly half of the sample. Sequences were obtained from placental tissue containing maternal and fetal cells. The receptor source for this set is a human patient with infectious villitis; the placental T cells may come from both mother and fetus.

This sequence joins TRBV4-1 and TRBJ2-3, with TRBD1 identical over 10 bases. CDR3 length: 15 residues. Germline V CDR1 and CDR2: MGHRA, YSYEKL. With V trimmed by 0 bases and J by 4 bases, 1 base remained unmatched. CDR3 region: CASSQEGQGADTQYF. CDR3 coding DNA: TGCGCCAGCAGCCAAGAAGGACAGGGGGCAGATACGCAGTATTTT.

Comment on this clone: The junction departs from the called germline gene at one end, perhaps through a read error. V gene TRBV12-3 or TRBV12-4 combines with J gene TRBJ2-7; 7 nucleotides line up with TRBD2. The CDR3 has 12 amino acids. As DNA, the CDR3 is TGTGCCAGCAGTTTAACGGGAGGAGAGCAGTATTTC. This codes for CASSLTGGEQYF.

V gene TRBV4-1 combines with J gene TRBJ2-4, with D perhaps matching TRBD2 (6 bases). From germline, CDR1 is MGHRA and CDR2 YSYEKL. The CDR3 is made up of 16 amino acids. Between the trimmed V and J ends, which lost 0 bases and 0 bases, there was a span of 9 bases. CDR3 region: CASSQDWDLAKNIQYF. In nucleotides, the CDR3 is TGCGCCAGCAGCCAAGATTGGGACTTAGCCAAAAACATTCAGTACTTC.

The CDR3 is CASSWDIYNSPLHF. The DNA of the CDR3 is TGTGCCAGCAGTTGGGACATCTATAATTCACCCCTCCACTTT. The V and J genes are TRBV6-2 or TRBV6-3 and TRBJ1-6, with D possibly being TRBD1 (6 bases). Trimming cost V 4 bases and J 3 bases, with 7 bases left between them. CDR1 and CDR2 (germline): MNHEY, SVGEGT. The CDR3 extends over 14 amino acids.

This clone was found a few times. The genes are TRBV28 and TRBJ1-6; D not certain. In germline, CDR1 is MDHEN, CDR2 SYDVKM. There are 16 residues in the CDR3. V lost 6 bases, J lost 4 bases, and 16 bases lay in between. CDR3 protein: CASRIQTTAYNSPLHF. DNA of the CDR3: TGTGCCAGCAGGATACAAACCACGGCTTATAATTCACCCCTCCACTTT. The entire variable domain, with the rest obtained from reference TRBV28 and TRBJ1-6, is as follows: DVKVTQSSRYLVKRTGEKVFLECVQDMDHENMFWYRQDPGLGLRLIYFSYDVKMKEKGDIPEGYSVSREKKERFSLILESASTNQTSMYLCASRIQTTAYNSPLHFGNGTRLTVT.

This clone is termed large (0.1 to 1%). At the DNA level, this CDR3 is encoded by other sequences in the same sample as well. V is TRBV4-1 and J is TRBJ2-2; 9 bases agree with TRBD1. CDR3 length: 18 amino acids. V lost 2 bases to trimming and J lost 5 bases; unmatched junction nucleotides: 12. Germline CDR1 and CDR2: MGHRA and YSYEKL. For the CDR3, the DNA is TGCGCCAGCAGCCAACAATTCCCGGGGACAGGGATAACCGGGGAGCTGTTTTTT. Translated: CASSQQFPGTGITGELFF.

The chain links TRBV11-2 to TRBJ1-2; D not certain. The CDR3 spans 13 residues. Germline-derived CDR1 and CDR2 are SGHAT and FQNNGV. V lost 1 base and J lost 8, with 11 bases in between. For the CDR3, the DNA is TGTGCCAGCAGCTTAGCAACAGCATGGGGCTACACCTTC. Residues: CASSLATAWGYTF. The full variable domain, with the rest looked up from reference TRBV11-2 and TRBJ1-2, is EAGVAQSPRYKIIEKRQSVAFWCNPISGHATLYWYQQILGQGPKLLIQFQNNGVVDDSQLPKDRFSAERLKGVDSTLKIQPAKLEDSAVYLCASSLATAWGYTFGSGTRLTVV.

This chain links TRBV2 with TRBJ1-6; D is unclear. The V end was cut by 4 bases, the J end by 0 bases, with 7 bases between. There are 15 residues in the CDR3. CDR1 and CDR2 from the germline V gene are SNHLY and FYNNEI. The CDR3 sequence: CASSGKISYNSPLHF. Here the CDR3 DNA reads TGTGCCAGCAGTGGAAAAATCTCCTATAATTCACCCCTCCACTTT.

This rearrangement joins TRBV5-1 to TRBJ2-7; 12 bases are shared with TRBD2. This CDR3 contains 14 residues. Trimming removed 5 bases from V and 4 bases from J; junction bases left unmatched: 4. The germline V gene encodes CDR1 SGHRS and CDR2 YFSETQ. The CDR3 is CASRGGTSGYEQYF. CDR3 in DNA: TGCGCCAGCAGGGGGGGGACTAGCGGGTACGAGCAGTACTTC. Variable domain in full (rest from reference TRBV5-1 and TRBJ2-7): KAGVTQTPRYLIKTRGQQVTLSCSPISGHRSVSWYQQTPGQGLQFLFEYFSETQRNKGNFPGRFSGRQFSNSRSEMNVSTLELGDSALYLCASRGGTSGYEQYFGPGTRLTVT.

The chain is built from TRBV2 and TRBJ1-3; weak D call: TRBD1 (5 bases). The CDR3 loop spans 15 amino acids. The ends were cut back, 3 bases at V and 3 bases at J, with 12 bases in the middle. The V gene's germline CDR1 is SNHLY and CDR2 FYNNEI. CDR3 loop: CASSERRGSGNTIYF. CDR3 bases: TGTGCCAGCAGTGAGAGAAGGGGAAGTGGAAACACCATATATTTT.

The chain combines TRBV13 with TRBJ1-2; D is ambiguous. Trimming left V 0 bases short and J 6 bases short, with 5 bases between. CDR3 size: 12 residues. Germline lookup yields CDR1 PRHDT and CDR2 FYEKMQ (reference sequence). The CDR3 region is CASSLGLNGYTF. CDR3 sequence (DNA): TGTGCCAGCAGCTTAGGCCTAAATGGCTACACCTTC. The variable domain in full, completed from reference TRBV13 and TRBJ1-2, reads AAGVIQSPRHLIKEKRETATLKCYPIPRHDTVYWYQQGPGQDPQFLISFYEKMQSDKGSIPDRFSAQQFSDYHSELNMSSLELGDSALYFCASSLGLNGYTFGSGTRLTVV.

This rearrangement joins TRBV18 to TRBJ2-7; 9 bases match TRBD1. Per germline, CDR1 KGHSH and CDR2 LQKENI. There are 15 residues in the CDR3. V was clipped by 5 bases and J by 6 bases; unmatched bases: 11. The CDR3 coding sequence is TGTGCCAGCTCATTTCCACAGGGGGCGCGAACCGAGCAGTACTTC. This encodes CASSFPQGARTEQYF. The variable domain in full, completed from reference TRBV18 and TRBJ2-7, reads NAGVMQNPRHLVRRRGQEARLRCSPMKGHSHVYWYRQLPEEGLKFMVYLQKENIIDESGMPKERFSAEFPKEGPSILRIQQVVRGDSAAYFCASSFPQGARTEQYFGPGTRLTVT.

This clone is a singleton in its sample. The chain carries TRBV5-5 and TRBJ1-4; TRBD1 might be the D (5 bases). Germline CDR1 and CDR2: SGHKS and YYEKEE (reference sequence). The CDR3 has 11 residues. V was pared by 1 base and J by 10 bases, with 5 bases between. CDR3 DNA sequence: TGTGCCAGCAGCTTGCAGGGAAAACTGTTTTTT. Translated: CASSLQGKLFF.

The chain couples TRBV12-3 or TRBV12-4 to TRBJ2-5; tentative D call: TRBD2 (6 bases). The V end lost 0 bases, the J end lost 4 bases, and 6 bases lay between the germline ends. This CDR3 spans 13 amino acids. The CDR3 here is CASSLAGGETQYF. The CDR3 nucleotides read TGTGCCAGCAGTTTAGCGGGGGGAGAGACCCAGTACTTC.

V and J are TRBV5-8 and TRBJ2-7, with D possibly TRBD1 on 6 matching bases. Trimming pared 3 bases from V and 2 bases from J, leaving 6 bases between. The CDR3 sequence is 12 residues long. Per germline, CDR1 SGHTS and CDR2 YDEGEE. The CDR3 is CASSWDTYEQYF. CDR3 in DNA: TGTGCCAGCAGCTGGGACACCTACGAGCAGTACTTC.

This clone was found a few times. This chain uses TRBV6-5 with TRBJ1-5, with 7 bases fitting TRBD1. V dropped 2 bases and J dropped 2; count of bases not matched to a gene: 0. The CDR3 is 14 residues long. Germline CDR1 reads MNHEY; CDR2 reads SVGAGI. The CDR3 spells CASSYGQGNQPQHF. The CDR3 region has the DNA TGTGCCAGCAGTTACGGACAGGGCAATCAGCCCCAGCATTTT.

The CDR3, as DNA: TGCGCCAGCAGCTTACTAGCGGGGGGCTCCTACAATGAGCAGTTCTTC. Encoded protein: CASSLLAGGSYNEQFF. V is TRBV5-1 and J is TRBJ2-1, with TRBD2 matching 12 bases. Germline lookup yields CDR1 SGHRS and CDR2 YFSETQ. This CDR3 has 16 residues. Germline trimming cut 2 bases from V and 0 bases from J; bases unmatched to any gene: 0. The full variable domain, completed using reference TRBV5-1 and TRBJ2-1, is KAGVTQTPRYLIKTRGQQVTLSCSPISGHRSVSWYQQTPGQGLQFLFEYFSETQRNKGNFPGRFSGRQFSNSRSEMNVSTLELGDSALYLCASSLLAGGSYNEQFFGPGTRLTVL.

The chain uses TRBV21-1 and TRBJ2-2; the DNA was not used to check the table's D call, TRBD1. TRBV21-1 is classified as a pseudogene. The CDR3 covers 15 residues. The CDR3, as DNA: TGTGCCAGCAGCAAAGGGGACAGGGACACCGGGGAGCTGTTTTTT. Protein: CASSKGDRDTGELFF.

This clone showed up just a few times. The CDR3 loop reads CASSLGTTKNIQYF. CDR3 coding DNA: TGTGCCAGCAGCTTAGGGACAACCAAAAACATTCAGTACTTC. The chain joins TRBV7-2 to TRBJ2-4; possible D gene TRBD1, 5 bases. The CDR3 has 14 residues. V lost 1 base and J 2 bases, leaving 6 bases between the germline ends. Germline V lookup: CDR1 SGHTA, CDR2 FQGNSA.

CDR3 nucleotides: TGTGCCAGCAGTTTAAGAATTGAGACCCAGTACTTC. Translated: CASSLRIETQYF. This sequence joins TRBV12-3 or TRBV12-4 and TRBJ2-5, with D hard to call. This CDR3 is built from 12 residues. V lost 2 bases and J 5 bases, leaving 6 bases between the germline ends.

V is TRBV3-1 (or the pseudogene TRBV3-2) and J is TRBJ2-6; no clear D gene. Between the trimmed V and J ends, which lost 4 bases and 0 bases, there was a span of 10 bases. The CDR3 is 16 amino acids. Looked up from germline, CDR1 is LGHDT and CDR2 is YNNKEL (reference sequence). The CDR3: CASSPVVGSGANVLTF. The CDR3 DNA follows: TGTGCCAGCAGCCCTGTGGTAGGCTCTGGGGCCAACGTCCTGACTTTC.

The chain has TRBV6-5 and TRBJ1-2; tentatively, D is TRBD1 (5 bases). Trimming shortened V by 2 bases and J by 7 bases, and 5 bases separated the two germline ends. The CDR3 spans 11 residues. The V gene's germline CDR1 is MNHEY and CDR2 SVGAGI. CDR3: CASSYRGGYTF. CDR3 sequence (DNA): TGTGCCAGCAGTTACAGGGGTGGCTACACCTTC.

The rearrangement uses TRBV5-1 and TRBJ1-4; TRBD1 matches at 7 bases. The ends lost 4 bases at V and 5 bases at J; junction bases unmatched: 5. This CDR3 contains 14 residues. In germline, CDR1 is SGHRS, CDR2 YFSETQ. The CDR3 protein is CASSPRDSNEKLFF. CDR3 nucleotide sequence: TGCGCCAGCAGCCCGCGGGACAGCAATGAAAAACTGTTTTTT. The entire variable domain, with the rest obtained from reference TRBV5-1 and TRBJ1-4, is as follows: KAGVTQTPRYLIKTRGQQVTLSCSPISGHRSVSWYQQTPGQGLQFLFEYFSETQRNKGNFPGRFSGRQFSNSRSEMNVSTLELGDSALYLCASSPRDSNEKLFFGSGTQLSVL.

CDR3 sequence: CASSLGNTEAFF. The CDR3 bases are TGTGCCAGCAGTTTAGGGAACACTGAAGCTTTCTTT. The rearrangement links TRBV12-3 or TRBV12-4 to TRBJ1-1; D is unclear. This CDR3 has 12 residues. Trimming took off 1 base at V and 1 base at J, with 1 base between the two ends.

The V call is TRBV5-1, the J call TRBJ1-6; D call uncertain. Deletions cut 0 bases from V and 1 base from J, with 5 bases between. Per the germline V gene, CDR1 is SGHRS and CDR2 is YFSETQ. The CDR3 covers 15 residues. The CDR3 reads CASSLAGSYNSPLHF. The CDR3 DNA reads TGCGCCAGCAGCTTGGCGGGTTCCTATAATTCACCCCTCCACTTT.

This chain uses TRBV29-1 with TRBJ1-2, with 7 bases that match TRBD1. Unmatched junction bases numbered 7, after V lost 5 bases and J lost 4 bases. The CDR3 contains 13 residues. Per germline, CDR1 SQVTM and CDR2 ANQGSEA. In DNA form, the CDR3 reads TGCAGCGTTAGACAGGGAGTGGGCTATGGCTACACCTTC. Its protein is CSVRQGVGYGYTF.

V is TRBV11-3 and J is TRBJ1-2; 7 nucleotides agree with TRBD1. After removal of 4 bases from V and 1 base from J, the junction contained 9 bases not matched to a gene. Germline V gene lookup returns CDR1 SGHNT and CDR2 YENEEA. The CDR3 has 16 amino acids. The CDR3 DNA sequence: TGTGCCAGCAGCTACGGACAGGTGTGGGATAACTATGGCTACACCTTC. This encodes CASSYGQVWDNYGYTF. Full variable domain (outside the CDR3, taken from reference TRBV11-3 and TRBJ1-2): EAGVVQSPRYKIIEKKQPVAFWCNPISGHNTLYWYLQNLGQGPELLIRYENEEAVDDSQLPKDRFSAERLKGVDSTLKIQPAELGDSAVYLCASSYGQVWDNYGYTFGSGTRLTVV.

The CDR3 DNA is TGTGCCAGCAGCGTTAGCGGGAGGGCGGTAGATACGCAGTATTTT. Translating gives CASSVSGRAVDTQYF. V gene TRBV11-2 combines with J gene TRBJ2-3; TRBD2 agrees at 11 bases. CDR1 and CDR2 (germline): SGHAT, FQNNGV. This CDR3 comprises 15 residues. J was trimmed by 5 bases and V by 5 bases; bases with no gene match: 6.

The chain combines TRBV10-3 with TRBJ2-1; no clear D gene. CDR3 size: 13 residues. Trimming pared 2 bases from V and 4 bases from J, leaving 6 bases between. Germline CDR1 reads ENHRY; CDR2 reads SYGVKD. The CDR3 reads CAISEAAYNEQFF. Written as DNA, the CDR3 is TGTGCCATCAGTGAGGCAGCTTACAATGAGCAGTTCTTC.

This clone was counted between two and nine times. V and J are TRBV6-6 and TRBJ1-1; TRBD1 is a possible D gene (5 bases). The germline CDR1 and CDR2 sequences are MNHNY and SVGAGI (reference sequence). Between the trimmed V and J ends, which lost 6 bases and 8 bases, there was a span of 13 bases. The CDR3 consists of 12 residues. The CDR3 DNA is TGTGCCAGCAGACATTCAGGGCAAGAAGCTTTCTTT. Translating it yields CASRHSGQEAFF.

V usage is TRBV3-1 (or the pseudogene TRBV3-2) and J usage is TRBJ1-3, with no clear D. Trimming shortened V by 9 bases and J by 0 bases, and 6 bases separated the two germline ends. CDR1 is LGHDT and CDR2 is YNNKEL in the germline V gene (reference sequence). This CDR3 is built from 12 residues. The CDR3 protein is CASRSSGNTIYF. The CDR3 coding sequence is TGTGCCAGTCGGAGCTCTGGAAACACCATATATTTT.

J is TRBJ1-1 and V is TRBV5-8; D possibly corresponds to TRBD1 (5 bases). V was trimmed by 3 bases and J by 0 bases, leaving 12 bases between them. The length of the CDR3 is 15 residues. Germline-derived CDR1 and CDR2 are SGHTS and YDEGEE. The chain's CDR3 is CASSWLGTVNTEAFF. CDR3 in DNA: TGTGCCAGCAGCTGGTTAGGGACCGTGAACACTGAAGCTTTCTTT.